Sequencing of this T cell receptor (beta chain) was carried out in a study of T cells in Graves' hyperthyroidism and ophthalmopathy (dated by TCRdb to about 2019). As for the study more broadly: Peripheral blood was sampled at the time of initial diagnosis, prior to any treatment. To identify TCR V-J signatures that set the groups apart, the researchers used a discovery cohort of 100 or so patients, made up of 40 to 45 with Graves' ophthalmopathy and 57 with stable Graves' hyperthyroidism. An independent validation cohort of under 20 hyperthyroidism patients and about 15 patients who later progressed to ophthalmopathy tested prospective prediction of ophthalmopathy. The roughly 94 discovery patients were randomly split 7:3 into training and test sets. Thyroid tissue and blood T-cell repertoires from more than five Graves' hyperthyroidism patients were also compared in the study. Following sampling, methimazole starting at 30 mg daily was given to hyperthyroidism patients, and high-dose intravenous methylprednisolone was given to ophthalmopathy patients. The paper reports TCR Vbeta CDR3 sequencing of 135 peripheral blood samples: some 41 ophthalmopathy, fewer than 80 hyperthyroidism and roughly 17 progressor patients.

With respect to this clonotype: Its antigen remains unidentified. No base quality values were provided; no much bigger clone lies one nucleotide off.

Amplification of TCR beta CDR3 regions was carried out from RNA transcripts. For the first round of RT-PCR on the TCR CDR3, the HTBI primer set was used together with the Qiagen OneStep RT-PCR kit. Libraries were constructed in a second round of multiplex PCR, after which size selection and purification were carried out. The libraries were sequenced on an Illumina HiSeq2000 using paired-end 100 bp reads. In the original analysis: SOAPnuke was used to process the raw data, throwing out any read that contained adapters or uncalled bases, had a mean Phred below 15, or lacked an exact constant-primer or identifier match. COPE v1.2.5 was used to merge the high-quality paired reads, and each unique nucleotide sequence was defined as a clonotype. MiTCR v1.1 was used to align clonotypes to the IMGT TRBV, TRBD and TRBJ reference segments. Analysis was restricted to V-J combinations with a frequency above 0.0001, which covered 98% to 99.2% of repertoires. A TCS score was defined as the ratio of F50 (clonal expansion) to E x V (chaos), with BLOSUM62-based TCRdist applied between CDR3 peptides within each V-J. Welch's t-statistics and random forest reduced 500 to 550 V-J features to roughly 13, which were used in a naive Bayes classifier (R e1071). In TCRdb, the public reads were trimmed at Q25 with fastp and aligned with MiXCR, with productive beta chains retained. All rows with the same CDR3 protein become a single entry with the most common DNA and genes. None of the V and J calls come from the authors' own analysis; TCRdb made them. Across this sample there are about 590,000 distinct CDR3 sequences, with approximately 14% seen only once. The ten biggest clones cover around 7.3% of the sample.

What the authors observed across the whole study: No statistical method was used to set the sample size in advance, and investigators knew the group allocation. In validation, progression to ophthalmopathy was predicted by the model with about 70% sensitivity and approximately 78% specificity, a median of about 6.4 months before onset. Most expanded thyroid clonotypes (frequency above 0.001) were also detected in blood, a finding suggesting that blood repertoires may reflect thyroid immune responses. In cross-validation, a model built on a 13 V-J signature told ophthalmopathy apart from stable hyperthyroidism with over 85% sensitivity and about 81% specificity, and in testing the same model reached 80%/75%.

V is clipped by 2 bases and J by 1 base, and the sequence between their germline boundaries is 13 bases long. The CDR3 sequence holds 15 residues, the cysteine and phenylalanine included. Just CDR3 DNA is preserved here, 45 bases in frame from base 1. CDR1 and CDR2, per the germline V gene (reference sequence), are SGHNT and YYREEE. A patient counted as having stable Graves' hyperthyroidism if no progression to ophthalmopathy occurred over 18 months of follow-up. Hyperthyroidism patients were newly diagnosed, with disease duration under 2 months, and aged 18 to 65 years. The study excluded patients with uncontrolled infections, other autoimmune diseases, pregnancy or lactation. Clinical symptoms, serum thyroxine and TRAb, thyroid ultrasound, and orbital computed tomography formed the basis for the diagnoses. Ficoll-Paque density gradient centrifugation was used to isolate PBMCs from approximately 11 ml of fresh peripheral blood. Total RNA was extracted using Trizol reagent, and RNA quality was assessed on an Agilent 2100 Bioanalyzer.

The chain links TRBV5-4 with TRBJ2-7; tentative D gene TRBD1, with 7 bases matching. Material: blood. The source is a woman in her thirties with Graves' hyperthyroidism. The nucleotide sequence is given as TGTGCCAGCAGCTTCCGGGACAGCGGGTCCTACGAGCAGTACTTC. Its protein reads: CASSFRDSGSYEQYF.